A single sample gave rise to the 12 T cell receptor beta chains below, sequenced in a study of preoperative IRX-2 immunotherapy in early breast cancer. Treatment indicated: preoperative locoregional IRX-2 cytokine immunotherapy. Only in-frame clones appear in the TCRdb table, and some are missing; sequencing was by immunoSEQ multiplex PCR. The data hold tens of thousands of clones, with about 96% observed a single time. The sample was taken from a patient treated with IRX-2 immunotherapy. The receptor set was obtained from a human donor with breast cancer.

The chain employs TRBV6-4 and TRBJ1-1; TRBD1 is a possible D gene (6 bases). The germline gives CDR1 MRHNA, CDR2 SNTAGT. V was clipped by 3 bases and J by 11 bases, with 19 bases between them. The CDR3 is 14 amino acids. The CDR3 nucleotides are TGTGCCAGCAGTGAGAATCGAGGCCTCCAGGGGGCTTTCTTT. As protein: CASSENRGLQGAFF.

The gene calls are TRBV19 and TRBJ1-5; TRBD1 is a possible D gene (5 bases). With 5 bases removed from V and 5 bases from J, the gap between germline ends came to 19 bases. The germline gives CDR1 LNHDA, CDR2 SQIVND (reference sequence). The CDR3 loop spans 16 amino acids. The CDR3 nucleotides read TGTGCCAGTAGTCACCAACGGACCGCGGGGCATCAGCCCCAGCATTTT. Its protein is CASSHQRTAGHQPQHF.

V is TRBV29-1 and J is TRBJ1-1, with D possibly being TRBD1 (5 bases). CDR3 length: 12 amino acids. Germline V lookup: CDR1 SQVTM, CDR2 ANQGSEA. Trimming took 3 bases from V and 7 from J, leaving 12 bases between them. The CDR3 loop reads CSVDGGLIEAFF. CDR3 DNA: TGCAGCGTTGACGGGGGACTCATTGAAGCTTTCTTT.

The chain joins TRBV11-2 to TRBJ2-5; D not certain. The germline gives CDR1 SGHAT, CDR2 FQNNGV. Trimming shortened V by 5 bases and J by 1 base, and 14 bases separated the two germline ends. This CDR3 has 15 residues. CDR3 region: CASSPSSGLQETQYF. DNA of the CDR3: TGTGCCAGCAGCCCAAGTAGTGGCCTCCAAGAGACCCAGTACTTC.

The chain recombines TRBV19 with TRBJ2-6; no clear D. The CDR3 runs 15 residues. Trimming left V 3 bases short and J 1 base short, with 7 bases between. Germline CDR1 reads LNHDA; CDR2 reads SQIVND (reference sequence). CDR3 loop: CASSIWISGANVLTF. CDR3 bases: TGTGCCAGTAGTATTTGGATTTCTGGGGCCAACGTCCTGACTTTC.

V usage is TRBV6-1 and J usage is TRBJ1-2; D gene uncertain. V lost 2 bases and J 5 bases, leaving 9 bases between the germline ends. Per germline, CDR1 MNHNS and CDR2 SASEGT. The CDR3 sequence is 13 residues long. This CDR3 is CASSELVRYGYTF. The DNA of the CDR3 is TGTGCCAGCAGTGAATTGGTGAGGTATGGCTACACCTTC.

This clone was counted once. V usage is TRBV6-5 and J usage is TRBJ2-3; no definite D call. Germline CDR1 is MNHEY and CDR2 is SVGAGI. Trimming removed 0 bases at V and 2 bases at J, with 12 bases between. This CDR3 comprises 16 residues. CDR3 region: CASSYSIDLNTDTQYF. CDR3 nucleotides: TGTGCCAGCAGTTACTCGATAGACCTCAACACAGATACGCAGTATTTT.

The chain has TRBV6-5 and TRBJ2-1; TRBD2 aligns across 10 bases. The CDR3 length is 16 residues. Germline-derived CDR1 and CDR2 are MNHEY and SVGAGI. V was pared by 2 bases and J by 7 bases, with 8 bases of the junction left unmatched. For the CDR3, the DNA is TGTGCCAGCAGTTACCAAACTAGCGGGAAGCGGAATGAGCAGTTCTTC. Protein product: CASSYQTSGKRNEQFF.

The chain combines TRBV2 with TRBJ1-2; D may be TRBD1 (5 bases). Germline CDR1 SNHLY, CDR2 FYNNEI. V lost 3 bases and J lost 4, with 15 bases in between. This CDR3 is 15 amino acids long. The CDR3 DNA reads as TGTGCCAGCAGTGAGGTTGGCAGGGCTGGCTATGGCTACACCTTC. It specifies CASSEVGRAGYGYTF.

The V and J genes are TRBV7-9 and TRBJ2-7, with TRBD2 matching 15 bases. Germline trimming cut 5 bases from V and 4 bases from J; bases unmatched to any gene: 6. The germline CDR1 and CDR2 sequences are SEHNR and FQNEAQ (reference sequence). CDR3 size: 16 residues. CDR3 residues: CASSLRTSGGAYEQYF. The CDR3 nucleotides read TGTGCCAGCAGCCTTCGGACTAGCGGGGGGGCATACGAGCAGTACTTC.

The chain links TRBV7-9 to TRBJ1-2, with TRBD1 identical over 7 bases. The CDR3 extends over 15 amino acids. From germline, CDR1 is SEHNR and CDR2 FQNEAQ (reference sequence). Trimming cost V 2 bases and J 4 bases; bases outside gene matches: 7. The CDR3 bases are TGTGCCAGCAGCTTAAATCCCAGGGGGTCCTATGGCTACACCTTC. As protein: CASSLNPRGSYGYTF.

The chain links TRBV7-8 to TRBJ2-5; the D gene is possibly TRBD2 (5 bases). V dropped 2 bases and J dropped 4 bases, with 20 bases sitting between them. Germline lookup yields CDR1 SGHVS and CDR2 FQNEAQ. This CDR3 is built from 17 residues. The CDR3 DNA is TGTGCCAGCAGCTTAAGAGGGTCCGCCGGGGAGCGAGAGACCCAGTACTTC. Translated: CASSLRGSAGERETQYF.